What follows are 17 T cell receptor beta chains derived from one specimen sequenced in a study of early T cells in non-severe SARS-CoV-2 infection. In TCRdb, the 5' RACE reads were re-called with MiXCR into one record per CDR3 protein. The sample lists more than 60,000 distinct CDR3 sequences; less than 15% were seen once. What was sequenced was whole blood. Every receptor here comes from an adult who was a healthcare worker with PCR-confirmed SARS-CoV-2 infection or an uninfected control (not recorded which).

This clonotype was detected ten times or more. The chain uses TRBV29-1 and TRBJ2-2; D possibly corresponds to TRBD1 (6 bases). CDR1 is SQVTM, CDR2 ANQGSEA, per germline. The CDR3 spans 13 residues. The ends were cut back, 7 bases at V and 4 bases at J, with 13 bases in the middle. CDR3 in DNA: TGCAGCGCACGGGACATTCGCACCGGGGAGCTGTTTTTT. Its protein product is CSARDIRTGELFF.

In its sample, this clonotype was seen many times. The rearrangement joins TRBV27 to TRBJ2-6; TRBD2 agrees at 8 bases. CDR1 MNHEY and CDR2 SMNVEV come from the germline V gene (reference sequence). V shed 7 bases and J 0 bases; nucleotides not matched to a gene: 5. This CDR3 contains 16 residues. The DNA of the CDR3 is TGTGCCAGCACACGGGAGGGCGCCTCTGGGGCCAACGTCCTGACTTTC. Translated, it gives CASTREGASGANVLTF.

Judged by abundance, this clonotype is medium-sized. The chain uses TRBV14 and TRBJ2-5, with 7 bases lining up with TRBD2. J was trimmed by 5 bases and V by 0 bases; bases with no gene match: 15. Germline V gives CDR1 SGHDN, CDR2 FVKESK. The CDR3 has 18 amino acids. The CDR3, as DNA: TGTGCCAGCAGCCAAGACGCGTGGGCGGGAGCCCCGGGGGAGACCCAGTACTTC. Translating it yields CASSQDAWAGAPGETQYF.

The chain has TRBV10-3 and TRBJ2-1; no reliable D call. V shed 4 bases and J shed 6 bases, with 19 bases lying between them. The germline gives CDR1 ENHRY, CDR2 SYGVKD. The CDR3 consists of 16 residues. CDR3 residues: CAISGDFGSRLNEQFF. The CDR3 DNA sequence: TGTGCCATCAGTGGGGATTTTGGATCACGTCTCAATGAGCAGTTCTTC.

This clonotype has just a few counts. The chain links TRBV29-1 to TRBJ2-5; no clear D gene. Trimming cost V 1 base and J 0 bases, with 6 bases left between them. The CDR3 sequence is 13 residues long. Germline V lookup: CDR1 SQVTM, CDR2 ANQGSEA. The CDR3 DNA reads TGCAGCGTTGAAGTCAGGTACCAAGAGACCCAGTACTTC. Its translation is CSVEVRYQETQYF. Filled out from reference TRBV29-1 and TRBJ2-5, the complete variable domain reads SAVISQKPSRDICQRGTSLTIQCQVDSQVTMMFWYRQQPGQSLTLIATANQGSEATYESGFVIDKFPISRPNLTFSTLTVSNMSPEDSSIYLCSVEVRYQETQYFGPGTRLLVL.

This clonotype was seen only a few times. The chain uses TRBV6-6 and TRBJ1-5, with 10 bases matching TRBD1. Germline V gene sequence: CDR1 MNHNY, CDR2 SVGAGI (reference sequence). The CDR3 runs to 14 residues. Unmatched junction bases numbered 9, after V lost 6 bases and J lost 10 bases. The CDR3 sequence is CASRSRGTGDPQHF. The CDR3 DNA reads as TGTGCCAGCAGAAGCAGAGGGACAGGGGACCCCCAGCATTTT.

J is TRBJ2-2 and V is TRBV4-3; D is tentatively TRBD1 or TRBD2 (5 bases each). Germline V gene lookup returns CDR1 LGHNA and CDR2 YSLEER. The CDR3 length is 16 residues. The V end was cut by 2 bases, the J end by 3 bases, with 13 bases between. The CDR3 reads CASSQPTEGHTGELFF. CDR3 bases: TGCGCCAGCAGCCAACCTACCGAGGGGCACACCGGGGAGCTGTTTTTT.

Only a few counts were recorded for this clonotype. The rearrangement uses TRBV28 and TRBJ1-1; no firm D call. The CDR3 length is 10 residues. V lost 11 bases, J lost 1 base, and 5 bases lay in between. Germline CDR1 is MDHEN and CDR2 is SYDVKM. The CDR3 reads CAVANTEAFF. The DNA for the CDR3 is TGTGCCGTGGCGAACACTGAAGCTTTCTTT.

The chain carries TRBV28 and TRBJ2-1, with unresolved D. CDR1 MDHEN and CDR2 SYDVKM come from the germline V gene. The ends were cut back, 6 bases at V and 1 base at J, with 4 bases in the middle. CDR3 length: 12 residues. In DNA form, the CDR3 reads TGTGCCAGCAGGACATCCTACAATGAGCAGTTCTTC. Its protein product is CASRTSYNEQFF.

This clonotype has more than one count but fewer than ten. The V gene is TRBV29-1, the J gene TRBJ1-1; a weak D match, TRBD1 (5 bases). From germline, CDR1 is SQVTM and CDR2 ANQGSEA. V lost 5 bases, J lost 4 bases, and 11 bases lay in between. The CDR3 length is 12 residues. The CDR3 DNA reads TGCAGCGTTTCCTCAGGGAGCACTGAAGCTTTCTTT. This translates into CSVSSGSTEAFF.

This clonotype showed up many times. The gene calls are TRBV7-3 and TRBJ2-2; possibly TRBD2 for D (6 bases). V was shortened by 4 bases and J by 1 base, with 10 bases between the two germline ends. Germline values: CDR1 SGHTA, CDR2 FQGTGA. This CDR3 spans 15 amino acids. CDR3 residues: CASSSGLKNTGELFF. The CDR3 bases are TGTGCCAGCAGCTCGGGACTTAAGAACACCGGGGAGCTGTTTTTT.

The CDR3 sequence is CASSGAGYDTQYF. DNA for the CDR3: TGTGCCAGCAGCGGGGCGGGATACGATACGCAGTATTTT. V is TRBV5-6 and J is TRBJ2-3; a weak D match, TRBD2 (6 bases). V was clipped by 4 bases and J by 6 bases, with 12 bases between them. From germline, CDR1 is SGHDT and CDR2 YYEEEE. The CDR3 runs 13 residues.

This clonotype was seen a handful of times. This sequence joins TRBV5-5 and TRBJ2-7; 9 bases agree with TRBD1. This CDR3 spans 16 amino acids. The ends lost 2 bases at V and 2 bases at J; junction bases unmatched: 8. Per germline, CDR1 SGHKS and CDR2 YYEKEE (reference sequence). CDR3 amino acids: CASSLRGGQGTYEQYF. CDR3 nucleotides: TGTGCCAGCAGCTTACGAGGGGGACAGGGTACCTACGAGCAGTACTTC.

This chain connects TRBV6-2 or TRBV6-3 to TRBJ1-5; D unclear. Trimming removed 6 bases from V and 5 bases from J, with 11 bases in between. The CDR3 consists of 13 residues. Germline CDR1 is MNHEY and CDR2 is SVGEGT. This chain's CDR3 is CASRSHWDQPQHF. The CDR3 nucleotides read TGTGCCAGCAGATCACACTGGGATCAGCCCCAGCATTTT.

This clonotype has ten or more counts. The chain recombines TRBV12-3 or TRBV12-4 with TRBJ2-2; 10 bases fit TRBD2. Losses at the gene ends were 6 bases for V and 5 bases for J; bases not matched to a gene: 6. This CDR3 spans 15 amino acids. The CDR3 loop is CASRDTLAGTGELFF. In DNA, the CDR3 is TGTGCCAGCAGAGACACACTAGCGGGAACCGGGGAGCTGTTTTTT.

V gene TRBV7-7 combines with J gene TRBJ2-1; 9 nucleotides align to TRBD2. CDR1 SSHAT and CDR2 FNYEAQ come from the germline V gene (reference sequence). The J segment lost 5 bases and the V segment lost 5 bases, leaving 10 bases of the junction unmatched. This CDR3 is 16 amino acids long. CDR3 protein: CASSLLTSGLDNEQFF. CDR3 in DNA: TGTGCCAGCAGCCTCCTCACTAGCGGGCTAGACAATGAGCAGTTCTTC.

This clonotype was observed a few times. The CDR3 is CATQDRFTDTQYF. Here the CDR3 DNA reads TGTGCCACCCAGGACAGGTTCACAGATACGCAGTATTTT. The chain combines TRBV24-1 with TRBJ2-3; 7 bases are a match to TRBD1. With 9 bases clipped from V and 2 bases from J, the junction kept 4 bases outside the gene matches. Per germline, CDR1 KGHDR and CDR2 SFDVKD. The length of the CDR3 is 13 residues.